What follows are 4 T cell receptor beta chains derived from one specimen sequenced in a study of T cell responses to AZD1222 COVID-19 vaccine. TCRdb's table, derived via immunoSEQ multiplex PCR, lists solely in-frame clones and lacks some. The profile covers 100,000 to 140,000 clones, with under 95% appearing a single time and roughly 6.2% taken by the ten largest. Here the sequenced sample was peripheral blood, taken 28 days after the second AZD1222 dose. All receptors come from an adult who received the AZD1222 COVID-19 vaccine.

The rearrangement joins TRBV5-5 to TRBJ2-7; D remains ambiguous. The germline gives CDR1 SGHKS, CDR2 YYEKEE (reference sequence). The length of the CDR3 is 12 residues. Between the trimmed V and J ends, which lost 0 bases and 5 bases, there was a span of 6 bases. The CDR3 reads CASSLASHEQYF. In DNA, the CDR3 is TGTGCCAGCAGCTTGGCCAGTCACGAGCAGTACTTC.

CDR3 amino acids: CASSPEPNTGELFF. The CDR3 DNA reads as TGTGCCAGCAGCCCAGAACCGAACACCGGGGAGCTGTTTTTT. The rearrangement links TRBV7-6 to TRBJ2-2, with no clear D. This CDR3 comprises 14 residues. In germline, CDR1 is SGHVS, CDR2 FNYEAQ. The germline V and J ends were trimmed by 5 bases and 0 bases, with 7 bases remaining between them.

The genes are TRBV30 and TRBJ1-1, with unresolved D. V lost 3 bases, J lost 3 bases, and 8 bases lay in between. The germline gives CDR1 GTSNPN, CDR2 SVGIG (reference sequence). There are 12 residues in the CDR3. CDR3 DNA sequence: TGTGCCTGGAGGAGGGTGGACACTGAAGCTTTCTTT. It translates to CAWRRVDTEAFF. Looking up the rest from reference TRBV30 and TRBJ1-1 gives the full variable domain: SQTIHQWPATLVQPVGSPLSLECTVEGTSNPNLYWYRQAAGRGLQLLFYSVGIGQISSEVPQNLSASRPQDRQFILSSKKLLLSDSGFYLCAWRRVDTEAFFGQGTRLTVV.

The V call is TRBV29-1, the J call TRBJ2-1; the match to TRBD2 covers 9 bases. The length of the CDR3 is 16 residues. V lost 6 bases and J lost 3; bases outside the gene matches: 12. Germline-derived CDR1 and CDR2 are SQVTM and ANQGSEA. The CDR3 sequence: CSVRGTSSGYYNEQFF. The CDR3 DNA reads TGCAGCGTACGCGGGACTAGCAGCGGATACTACAATGAGCAGTTCTTC.